This entry describes one T cell receptor beta chain. This CDR3 region has 13 residues. Germline CDR1 is LNHNV and CDR2 is YYDKDF (reference sequence). V was shortened by 0 bases and J by 8 bases, with 8 bases between the two germline ends. Some clones are missing from TCRdb's copy, which holds only in-frame ones; the method was immunoSEQ multiplex PCR. The table records about 110,000 clones, more than 75% of them present only once. The data originate from a study of control samples from healthy donors and cancer patients. The sequence came from a woman aged 60-70 years with lung cancer. The J gene is TRBJ2-1, the V gene TRBV15; tentatively, D is TRBD2 (5 bases). Sample: PBMCs. This chain's CDR3 is CATSRDRGYEQFF. The DNA for the CDR3 is TGTGCCACCAGCAGAGATCGAGGGTATGAGCAGTTCTTC.